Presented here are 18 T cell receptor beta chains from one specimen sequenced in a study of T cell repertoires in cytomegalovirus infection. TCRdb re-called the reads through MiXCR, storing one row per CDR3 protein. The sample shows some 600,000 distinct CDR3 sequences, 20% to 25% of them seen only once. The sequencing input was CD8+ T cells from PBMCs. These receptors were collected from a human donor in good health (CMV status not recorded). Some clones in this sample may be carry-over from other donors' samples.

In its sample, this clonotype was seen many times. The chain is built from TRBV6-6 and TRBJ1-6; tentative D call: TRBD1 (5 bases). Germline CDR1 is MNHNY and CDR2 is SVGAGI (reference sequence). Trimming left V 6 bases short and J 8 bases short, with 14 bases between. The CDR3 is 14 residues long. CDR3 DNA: TGTGCCAGCAGGGCAGGGTTCATTGATTCACCCCTCCACTTT. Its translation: CASRAGFIDSPLHF.

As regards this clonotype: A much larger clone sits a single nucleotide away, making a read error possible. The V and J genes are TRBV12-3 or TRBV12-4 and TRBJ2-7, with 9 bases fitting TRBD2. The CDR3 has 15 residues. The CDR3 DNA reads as TGTGCCAACAGTAAACCGAGCGGGGGGACCTACGAGCAGTACTTC. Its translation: CANSKPSGGTYEQYF.

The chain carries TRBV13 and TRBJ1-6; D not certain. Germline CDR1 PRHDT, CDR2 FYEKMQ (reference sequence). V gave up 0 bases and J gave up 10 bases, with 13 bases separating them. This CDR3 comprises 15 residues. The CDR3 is CASSLGVRAGSPLHF. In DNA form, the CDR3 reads TGTGCCAGCAGCTTAGGCGTAAGGGCGGGCTCACCCCTCCACTTT.

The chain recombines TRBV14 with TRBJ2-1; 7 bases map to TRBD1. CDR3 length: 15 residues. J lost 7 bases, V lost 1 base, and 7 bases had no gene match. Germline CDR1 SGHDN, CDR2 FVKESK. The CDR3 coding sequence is TGTGCCAGCAGCCAAGCCGACAGGGCAGGTAATGAGCAGTTCTTC. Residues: CASSQADRAGNEQFF.

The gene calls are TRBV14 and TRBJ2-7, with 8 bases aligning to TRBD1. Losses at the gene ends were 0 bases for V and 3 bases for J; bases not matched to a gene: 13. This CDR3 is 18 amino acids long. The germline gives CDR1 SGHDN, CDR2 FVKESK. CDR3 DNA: TGTGCCAGCAGCCAAGAATTCGACAGGGGAAAAATTGGCTACGAGCAGTACTTC. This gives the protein CASSQEFDRGKIGYEQYF.

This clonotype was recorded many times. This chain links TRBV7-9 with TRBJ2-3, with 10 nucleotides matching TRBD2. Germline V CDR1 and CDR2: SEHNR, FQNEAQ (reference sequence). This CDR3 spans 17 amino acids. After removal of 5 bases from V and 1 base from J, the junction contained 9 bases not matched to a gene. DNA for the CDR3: TGTGCCAGCAGCCCGTCCGGGCTAGCGGGGGGCACAGATACGCAGTATTTT. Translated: CASSPSGLAGGTDTQYF.

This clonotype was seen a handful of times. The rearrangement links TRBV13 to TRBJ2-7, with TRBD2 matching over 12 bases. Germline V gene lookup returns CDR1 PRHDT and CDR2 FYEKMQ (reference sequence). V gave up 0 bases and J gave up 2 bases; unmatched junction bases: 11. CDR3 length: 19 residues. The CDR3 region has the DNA TGTGCCAGCAGCTTAGGCCGAACTAGCGGGGGGTCCGGCCCCTACGAGCAGTACTTC. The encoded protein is CASSLGRTSGGSGPYEQYF.

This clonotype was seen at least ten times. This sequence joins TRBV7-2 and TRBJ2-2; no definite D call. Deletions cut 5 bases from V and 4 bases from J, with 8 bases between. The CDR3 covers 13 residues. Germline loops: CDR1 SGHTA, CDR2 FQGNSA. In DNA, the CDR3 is TGTGCCAGCAGCGGGGTTGTCACCGGGGAGCTGTTTTTT. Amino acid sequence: CASSGVVTGELFF.

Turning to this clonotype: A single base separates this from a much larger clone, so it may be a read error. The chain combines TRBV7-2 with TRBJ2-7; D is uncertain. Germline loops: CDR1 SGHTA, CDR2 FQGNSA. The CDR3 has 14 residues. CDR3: CVSSLEAQSYEQYV. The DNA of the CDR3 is TGTGTCAGCAGCTTAGAGGCCCAGTCCTACGAGCAGTACGTC.

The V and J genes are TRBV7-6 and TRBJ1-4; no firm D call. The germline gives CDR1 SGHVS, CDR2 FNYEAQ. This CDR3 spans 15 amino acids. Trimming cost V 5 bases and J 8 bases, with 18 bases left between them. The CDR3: CASSPMSLEVEKLFF. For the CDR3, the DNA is TGTGCCAGCAGCCCCATGAGTCTCGAGGTCGAAAAACTGTTTTTT.

For the CDR3, the DNA is TGCAGTGCTGGACAGGGGGATAAACTCTATGGCTACACCTTC. This codes for CSAGQGDKLYGYTF. The V call is TRBV20-1, the J call TRBJ1-2; 10 bases agree with TRBD1. Germline V gene lookup returns CDR1 DFQATT and CDR2 SNEGSKA (reference sequence). The CDR3 is 14 residues long. V shed 5 bases, J shed 4 bases, and the junction held 7 bases outside the gene matches.

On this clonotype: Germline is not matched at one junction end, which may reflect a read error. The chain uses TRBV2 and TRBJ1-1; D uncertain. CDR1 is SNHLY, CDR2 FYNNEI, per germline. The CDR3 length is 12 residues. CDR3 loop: CTSPDGVAEAFF. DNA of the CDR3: TGTACCAGCCCGGACGGGGTAGCTGAAGCTTTCTTT.

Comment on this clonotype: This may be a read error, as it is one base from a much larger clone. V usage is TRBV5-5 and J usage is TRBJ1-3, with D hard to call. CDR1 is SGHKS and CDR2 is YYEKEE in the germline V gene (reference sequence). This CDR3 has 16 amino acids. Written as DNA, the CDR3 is TGTGTCAGCAGCTTGGCCAGAGAGACCGTCCGTAACACCATATATTTT. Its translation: CVSSLARETVRNTIYF.

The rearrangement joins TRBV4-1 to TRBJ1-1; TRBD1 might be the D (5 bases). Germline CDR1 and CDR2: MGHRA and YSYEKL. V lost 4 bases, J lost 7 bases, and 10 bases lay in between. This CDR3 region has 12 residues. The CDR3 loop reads CASSRPGGEAFF. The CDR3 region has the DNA TGCGCCAGCAGCCGCCCGGGGGGTGAAGCTTTCTTT.

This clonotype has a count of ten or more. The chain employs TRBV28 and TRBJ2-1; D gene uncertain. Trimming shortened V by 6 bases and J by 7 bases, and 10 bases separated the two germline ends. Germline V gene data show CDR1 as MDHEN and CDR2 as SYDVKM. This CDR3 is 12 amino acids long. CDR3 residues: CASSTTLNEQFF. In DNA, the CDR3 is TGTGCCAGCAGCACGACTCTGAATGAGCAGTTCTTC.

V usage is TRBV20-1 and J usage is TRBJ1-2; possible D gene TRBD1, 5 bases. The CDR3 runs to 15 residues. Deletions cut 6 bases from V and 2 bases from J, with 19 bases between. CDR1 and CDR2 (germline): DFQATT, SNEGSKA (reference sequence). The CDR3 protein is CSAPGTQLLNYGYTF. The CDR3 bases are TGCAGTGCCCCCGGGACCCAACTTTTAAACTATGGCTACACCTTC.

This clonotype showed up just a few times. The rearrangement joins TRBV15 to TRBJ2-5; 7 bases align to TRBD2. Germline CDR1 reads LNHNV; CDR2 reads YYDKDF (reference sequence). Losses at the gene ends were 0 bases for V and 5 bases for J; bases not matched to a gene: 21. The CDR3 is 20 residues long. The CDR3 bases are TGTGCCACCAGCAGAGACCCTCCGGTCCCGGACTTGCGGGGGATGGAGACCCAGTACTTC. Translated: CATSRDPPVPDLRGMETQYF. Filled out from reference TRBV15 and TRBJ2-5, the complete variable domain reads DAMVIQNPRYQVTQFGKPVTLSCSQTLNHNVMYWYQQKSSQAPKLLFHYYDKDFNNEADTPDNFQSRRPNTSFCFLDIRSPGLGDTAMYLCATSRDPPVPDLRGMETQYFGPGTRLLVL.

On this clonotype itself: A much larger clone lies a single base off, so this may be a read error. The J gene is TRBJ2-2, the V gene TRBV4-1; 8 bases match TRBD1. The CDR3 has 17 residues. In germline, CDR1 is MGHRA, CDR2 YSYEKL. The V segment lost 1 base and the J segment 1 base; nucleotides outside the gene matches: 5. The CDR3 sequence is CASSQVKDRENTGELFF. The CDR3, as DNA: TGCGCCAGCAGCCAAGTAAAGGACAGGGAGAACACCGGGGAGCTGTTTTTT.